These 21 T cell receptor beta chains were sequenced from one sample in a study of Ad26.COV2.S vaccination and SARS-CoV-2 variants. Treatment meaning: roughly 20 received Ad26.COV2.S at low or high dose, single or two shots; several received placebo; per-sample allocation not given. Collection of the samples took place on day 63 after the first injection of vaccine or placebo. Clones were read by immunoSEQ multiplex PCR, and TCRdb kept only the in-frame ones, dropping some. The repertoire has 240,000 or so clones, approximately 87% of them found once; the top ten carry approximately 12%. The sample consisted of peripheral blood, taken in a trial of Ad26.COV2.S vaccine versus placebo. These receptors all stem from a person aged 18-60 years who received the Ad26.COV2.S COVID-19 vaccine or a placebo.

This clone was detected only once. The chain combines TRBV18 with TRBJ2-1; 7 bases fit TRBD1. V shed 4 bases and J 3 bases; nucleotides not matched to a gene: 3. The V gene's germline CDR1 is KGHSH and CDR2 LQKENI. This CDR3 has 14 amino acids. CDR3 in DNA: TGTGCCAGCTCACTGGGGACAGACTACAATGAGCAGTTCTTC. Its translation is CASSLGTDYNEQFF.

The V call is TRBV9, the J call TRBJ2-5, with D unclear. The CDR3 covers 14 residues. The germline V and J ends were trimmed by 0 bases and 2 bases, with 8 bases remaining between them. The germline V gene encodes CDR1 SGDLS and CDR2 YYNGEE. The CDR3: CASSVVGRQETQYF. The DNA for the CDR3 is TGTGCCAGCAGCGTAGTCGGCAGACAAGAGACCCAGTACTTC.

This sequence joins TRBV6-5 and TRBJ2-7, with 7 bases that match TRBD1. V gave up 5 bases and J gave up 2 bases; unmatched junction bases: 3. Germline loops: CDR1 MNHEY, CDR2 SVGAGI. The CDR3 contains 13 residues. In nucleotides, the CDR3 is TGTGCCAGCAGTCCGGGACAGACCTACGAGCAGTACTTC. Translation gives CASSPGQTYEQYF.

J is TRBJ1-4 and V is TRBV6-2 or TRBV6-3; 7 nucleotides match TRBD1. The trim removed 7 bases at V and 3 bases at J, leaving 8 bases unmatched. The CDR3 runs to 15 residues. CDR1 is MNHEY, CDR2 SVGEGT, per germline. CDR3 residues: CASTPGGAANEKLFF. The CDR3, as DNA: TGTGCCAGCACCCCAGGGGGGGCCGCTAATGAAAAACTGTTTTTT.

This rearrangement joins TRBV7-9 to TRBJ1-3; tentative D call: TRBD1 (5 bases). CDR3 length equals 16 residues. V dropped 0 bases and J dropped 0 bases, with 9 bases sitting between them. CDR1 and CDR2 (germline): SEHNR, FQNEAQ (reference sequence). This chain's CDR3 is CASSLAGTGSGNTIYF. CDR3 bases: TGTGCCAGCAGCTTAGCAGGGACTGGCTCTGGAAACACCATATATTTT.

The chain recombines TRBV28 with TRBJ1-2; 7 bases line up with TRBD1. This CDR3 has 15 residues. V was pared by 4 bases and J by 4 bases, with 9 bases of the junction left unmatched. The V gene's germline CDR1 is MDHEN and CDR2 SYDVKM. The CDR3 sequence: CASSSRMGQPYGYTF. The CDR3 region has the DNA TGTGCCAGCAGTTCTCGAATGGGACAGCCCTATGGCTACACCTTC.

V usage is TRBV14 and J usage is TRBJ1-1; D is uncertain. Germline V gene sequence: CDR1 SGHDN, CDR2 FVKESK. The length of the CDR3 is 15 residues. V lost 4 bases and J lost 5, with 17 bases in between. The CDR3 nucleotides are TGTGCCAGCAGCCCGTGGTCTCCTTGGGAAACTGAAGCTTTCTTT. It specifies CASSPWSPWETEAFF.

The chain links TRBV29-1 to TRBJ2-1; D perhaps matches TRBD2 (6 bases). V gave up 4 bases and J gave up 10 bases, with 20 bases separating them. The germline gives CDR1 SQVTM, CDR2 ANQGSEA. The CDR3 length is 14 residues. CDR3 sequence reads: CSVGLGLSGAEQFF. CDR3 coding DNA: TGCAGCGTTGGGCTGGGACTTTCAGGAGCCGAGCAGTTCTTC.

The chain recombines TRBV12-3 or TRBV12-4 with TRBJ2-5; D remains ambiguous. The CDR3 is made up of 12 amino acids. V lost 6 bases and J 2 bases, leaving 7 bases between the germline ends. CDR3 sequence reads: CASRSFQETQYF. DNA of the CDR3: TGTGCCAGCAGGAGCTTTCAAGAGACCCAGTACTTC.

V gene TRBV5-1 combines with J gene TRBJ2-5; 7 bases align to TRBD2. The CDR3 has 13 amino acids. V dropped 6 bases and J dropped 2; count of bases not matched to a gene: 4. Per germline, CDR1 SGHRS and CDR2 YFSETQ. CDR3 sequence reads: CASNRGEQETQYF. CDR3 sequence (DNA): TGCGCCAGCAACCGGGGGGAACAAGAGACCCAGTACTTC.

The chain employs TRBV18 and TRBJ1-1; D unclear. Between the trimmed V and J ends, which lost 3 bases and 7 bases, there was a span of 9 bases. Per the germline V gene, CDR1 is KGHSH and CDR2 is LQKENI. The CDR3 is 12 amino acids. This CDR3 reads CASSPEGNEAFF. Written as DNA, the CDR3 is TGTGCCAGCTCACCGGAGGGTAATGAAGCTTTCTTT.

The chain carries TRBV28 and TRBJ2-1, with D unresolved. Trimming removed 6 bases from V and 3 bases from J, with 15 bases in between. Germline loops: CDR1 MDHEN, CDR2 SYDVKM. The CDR3 is 15 amino acids. The CDR3 loop is CASSPTPSFYNEQFF. The CDR3 nucleotides read TGTGCCAGCAGCCCTACACCGAGCTTCTACAATGAGCAGTTCTTC.

V is TRBV18 and J is TRBJ2-6; D remains unclear. CDR1 and CDR2 (germline): KGHSH, LQKENI. The V gene lost 3 bases and the J gene lost 7 bases, with 7 bases spanning the gap. The CDR3 is 13 residues long. CDR3 amino acids: CASSPESANVLTF. For the CDR3, the DNA is TGTGCCAGCTCACCGGAATCCGCCAACGTCCTGACTTTC.

This clone showed up just a few times. The chain carries TRBV3-1 (or the pseudogene TRBV3-2) and TRBJ1-5; D remains ambiguous. The V gene's germline CDR1 is LGHDT and CDR2 YNNKEL (reference sequence). The germline V and J ends were trimmed by 0 bases and 5 bases, with 11 bases remaining between them. The CDR3 spans 15 residues. As DNA, the CDR3 is TGTGCCAGCAGCCAAGATCTCCACGGGGATCAGCCCCAGCATTTT. The encoded protein is CASSQDLHGDQPQHF.

Written as DNA, the CDR3 is TGTGCCAGCAGTGTAGCGGGAGGGTTAACAGATACGCAGTATTTT. Amino acid sequence: CASSVAGGLTDTQYF. This sequence joins TRBV28 and TRBJ2-3; TRBD2 matches at 11 bases. CDR3 size: 15 residues. V lost 5 bases to trimming and J lost 3 bases; unmatched junction nucleotides: 4. CDR1 and CDR2 (germline): MDHEN, SYDVKM.

The chain recombines TRBV6-4 with TRBJ1-6, with TRBD1 identical over 7 bases. Germline V gene lookup returns CDR1 MRHNA and CDR2 SNTAGT. The CDR3 has 17 amino acids. V trimming: 6 bases; J trimming: 5 bases; junction bases outside the gene matches: 13. The CDR3 spells CASRLNEAGGHNSPLHF. CDR3 nucleotide sequence: TGTGCCAGCAGGCTGAACGAAGCAGGGGGTCATAATTCACCCCTCCACTTT.

The V call is TRBV12-3 or TRBV12-4, the J call TRBJ1-5, with no clear D. The CDR3 totals 12 residues. The CDR3 DNA sequence: TGTGCAACCAAGGGTTCCAATCAGCCCCAGCATTTT. This codes for CATKGSNQPQHF.

This clone was observed once. The chain joins TRBV7-2 to TRBJ2-1, with a tentative D call TRBD2 (6 bases). Trimming took off 2 bases at V and 7 bases at J, with 9 bases between the two ends. CDR1 is SGHTA and CDR2 is FQGNSA in the germline V gene. The CDR3 loop spans 13 amino acids. In DNA, the CDR3 is TGTGCCAGCAGCTTAAATCGGGAGAATGAGCAGTTCTTC. Its translation is CASSLNRENEQFF.

This clone was detected once. The DNA for the CDR3 is TGTGCCAGCAGCTTAGTCAGGGATTCCTCCTACGAGCAGTACTTC. Amino acid sequence: CASSLVRDSSYEQYF. V and J are TRBV11-2 and TRBJ2-7; tentatively, D is TRBD1 (5 bases). Trimming left V 1 base short and J 0 bases short, with 10 bases between. Germline assignment: CDR1 SGHAT and CDR2 FQNNGV. The CDR3 loop spans 15 amino acids. Full variable domain (remainder filled in from reference TRBV11-2 and TRBJ2-7): EAGVAQSPRYKIIEKRQSVAFWCNPISGHATLYWYQQILGQGPKLLIQFQNNGVVDDSQLPKDRFSAERLKGVDSTLKIQPAKLEDSAVYLCASSLVRDSSYEQYFGPGTRLTVT.

This chain joins TRBV12-3 or TRBV12-4 and TRBJ1-1; unclear D gene. The CDR3 length is 13 residues. The V end lost 2 bases, the J end lost 8 bases, and 12 bases lay between the germline ends. The chain's CDR3 is CASSLWAGGEAFF. The CDR3 DNA reads TGTGCCAGCAGTTTATGGGCAGGAGGCGAAGCTTTCTTT.

This CDR3 reads CAWSPQGIAYNSPLHF. The CDR3 DNA reads as TGTGCCTGGAGCCCGCAGGGGATCGCCTATAATTCACCCCTCCACTTT. This chain connects TRBV30 to TRBJ1-6, with D perhaps matching TRBD1 (6 bases). This CDR3 spans 16 amino acids. Trimming left V 3 bases short and J 2 bases short, with 14 bases between. Germline CDR1 GTSNPN, CDR2 SVGIG (reference sequence).